The 22 T cell receptor beta chains presented below share a single source sample, sequenced in a study of blood T cell repertoires in COVID-19. The method was immunoSEQ multiplex PCR; TCRdb's version includes in-frame clones alone and lacks a portion of them. The repertoire holds about 50,000 clones, with 80% to 90% as singletons. Sequencing was done on a sample of peripheral blood. The source is a human donor in a cohort sampled during active COVID-19. The donor label of this sample is uncertain.

The V call is TRBV18, the J call TRBJ2-3; the match to TRBD1 covers 10 bases. Germline trimming cut 0 bases from V and 7 bases from J; bases unmatched to any gene: 4. From germline, CDR1 is KGHSH and CDR2 LQKENI. This CDR3 spans 15 amino acids. In DNA form, the CDR3 reads TGTGCCAGCTCACCACCGGGACAGGGGCTTAATACGCAGTATTTT. Translation gives CASSPPGQGLNTQYF.

Written as DNA, the CDR3 is TGCAGCGTTGACCCGACTAGCGGGGGGGATGGGCGAGAGACCCAGTACTTC. Translation: CSVDPTSGGDGRETQYF. The rearrangement joins TRBV29-1 to TRBJ2-5, with 14 bases fitting TRBD2. The CDR3 totals 17 residues. The germline V gene has CDR1 SQVTM and CDR2 ANQGSEA. The junction had 10 bases not matched to a gene; V was cut back by 3 bases and J by 4 bases.

The J gene is TRBJ2-7, the V gene TRBV11-2, with a weak D call TRBD2 (5 bases). The V end was cut by 4 bases, the J end by 9 bases, with 16 bases between. This CDR3 is built from 13 residues. Germline CDR1 and CDR2: SGHAT and FQNNGV. The CDR3 DNA reads as TGTGCCAGCAGCTCAGTCGAGGGTGGAAGGCAGTACTTC. Its protein is CASSSVEGGRQYF.

The chain couples TRBV5-4 to TRBJ2-5; the D is unclear. The V end lost 0 bases, the J end lost 4 bases, and 16 bases lay between the germline ends. The CDR3 totals 16 residues. The germline V gene encodes CDR1 SGHNT and CDR2 YYREEE (reference sequence). The CDR3 region has the DNA TGTGCCAGCAGCTTGGGGGTAGAGGCCCTTCGAGAGACCCAGTACTTC. It translates to CASSLGVEALRETQYF.

CDR3 sequence: CASSLAGTSGTDTQYF. CDR3 sequence (DNA): TGTGCCAGCAGCTTAGCCGGGACTAGCGGCACAGATACGCAGTATTTT. The chain employs TRBV7-3 and TRBJ2-3, with TRBD2 matching over 10 bases. This CDR3 spans 16 amino acids. Trimming removed 2 bases from V and 1 base from J; junction bases left unmatched: 3. CDR1 and CDR2 from the germline V gene are SGHTA and FQGTGA.

The chain links TRBV24-1 to TRBJ2-3; 9 nucleotides match TRBD1. This CDR3 is 16 amino acids long. Per the germline V gene, CDR1 is KGHDR and CDR2 is SFDVKD. J lost 3 bases, V lost 3 bases, and 6 bases had no gene match. For the CDR3, the DNA is TGTGCCACCAGTGATCGCTCCGGGACAGGGACAGATACGCAGTATTTT. It encodes CATSDRSGTGTDTQYF.

Comments on this clone: A read error may account for a junction end that differs from germline. The genes are TRBV3-1 (or the pseudogene TRBV3-2) and TRBJ1-6; 9 bases line up with TRBD1. CDR1 LGHDT and CDR2 YNNKEL come from the germline V gene (reference sequence). This CDR3 region has 12 residues. In nucleotides, the CDR3 is TGTGCCAGCAGCCAAGCCGGGACAGGGATTTTATTT. As protein: CASSQAGTGILF.

The V and J genes are TRBV5-5 and TRBJ1-1, with 9 bases fitting TRBD1. Germline lookup yields CDR1 SGHKS and CDR2 YYEKEE (reference sequence). The junction had 13 bases not matched to a gene; V was cut back by 3 bases and J by 1 base. The CDR3 totals 18 residues. CDR3: CASSSPGQGWPRNTEAFF. In DNA, the CDR3 is TGTGCCAGCAGCTCGCCGGGACAGGGTTGGCCCCGGAACACTGAAGCTTTCTTT.

The J gene is TRBJ2-1, the V gene TRBV9, with D possibly being TRBD2 (7 bases). Per germline, CDR1 SGDLS and CDR2 YYNGEE. V lost 2 bases and J lost 6, with 12 bases in between. The CDR3 is made up of 14 amino acids. CDR3 amino acids: CASSVGGTPNEQFF. In DNA, the CDR3 is TGTGCCAGCAGCGTGGGGGGGACACCCAATGAGCAGTTCTTC.

This clone was found a few times. The chain carries TRBV7-9 and TRBJ2-2; D uncertain. The CDR3 loop spans 14 amino acids. Germline loops: CDR1 SEHNR, CDR2 FQNEAQ (reference sequence). The V end was cut by 4 bases, the J end by 4 bases, with 10 bases between. This chain's CDR3 is CASSSSIPTGELFF. Here the CDR3 DNA reads TGTGCCAGCAGCTCCTCTATACCCACCGGGGAGCTGTTTTTT.

V is TRBV5-1 and J is TRBJ2-5; 8 bases match TRBD2. V was pared by 0 bases and J by 4 bases, with 8 bases of the junction left unmatched. Germline V gene data show CDR1 as SGHRS and CDR2 as YFSETQ. This CDR3 is 16 amino acids long. In DNA, the CDR3 is TGCGCCAGCAGCTTGGCACGGCGGGGGGACTCAGAGACCCAGTACTTC. It is translated as CASSLARRGDSETQYF.

V and J are TRBV2 and TRBJ2-1; D ambiguous. Germline values: CDR1 SNHLY, CDR2 FYNNEI. V lost 4 bases, J lost 9 bases, and 10 bases lay in between. The CDR3 has 12 residues. The CDR3: CASSVGVTEQFF. CDR3 sequence (DNA): TGTGCCAGCAGTGTCGGAGTCACTGAGCAGTTCTTC.

The chain has TRBV9 and TRBJ2-7; 11 bases are shared with TRBD2. There are 15 residues in the CDR3. V trimming: 4 bases; J trimming: 2 bases; junction bases outside the gene matches: 5. Germline assignment: CDR1 SGDLS and CDR2 YYNGEE. CDR3 in DNA: TGTGCCAGCAGCTTCGGGACTAGCGGAACCTACGAGCAGTACTTC. It is translated as CASSFGTSGTYEQYF.

The J gene is TRBJ2-1, the V gene TRBV6-2 or TRBV6-3, with 15 positions matching TRBD2. The CDR3 loop spans 16 amino acids. With 6 bases clipped from V and 4 bases from J, the junction kept 4 bases outside the gene matches. Germline V lookup: CDR1 MNHEY, CDR2 SVGEGT. The CDR3 here is CASSRTSGGAYNEQFF. The DNA for the CDR3 is TGTGCCAGCAGCAGGACTAGCGGGGGGGCGTACAATGAGCAGTTCTTC.

The genes are TRBV10-3 and TRBJ1-2; 9 nucleotides match TRBD1. Trimming took 7 bases from V and 7 from J; bases not matched to a gene: 16. The germline gives CDR1 ENHRY, CDR2 SYGVKD. This CDR3 region has 16 residues. The CDR3 DNA reads as TGTGCCATCAATCAAGCCCGGGACAGGGAAGGAGGTGGCTACACCTTC. Residues: CAINQARDREGGGYTF.

The chain recombines TRBV5-8 with TRBJ2-7; 7 bases align to TRBD1. The CDR3 runs to 13 residues. Germline loops: CDR1 SGHTS, CDR2 YDEGEE. The trim removed 5 bases at V and 2 bases at J, leaving 4 bases unmatched. Written as DNA, the CDR3 is TGTGCCAGCAGTTTTGACAGGGCCTACGAGCAGTACTTC. It codes for CASSFDRAYEQYF.

This sequence joins TRBV5-1 and TRBJ2-7; TRBD2 might be the D (6 bases). V lost 0 bases and J 5 bases, leaving 9 bases between the germline ends. The CDR3 loop spans 13 amino acids. Germline V gene sequence: CDR1 SGHRS, CDR2 YFSETQ. CDR3 bases: TGCGCCAGCAGCTTGGGTTCGGGAGACGAGCAGTACTTC. This gives the protein CASSLGSGDEQYF.

The rearrangement joins TRBV7-3 to TRBJ2-3; perhaps TRBD2 as D (6 bases). This CDR3 comprises 13 residues. Germline CDR1 is SGHTA and CDR2 is FQGTGA. V lost 5 bases, J lost 8 bases, and 14 bases lay in between. The DNA for the CDR3 is TGTGCCAGCAGCACCGGGACTGCCCGTACGCAGTATTTT. Amino acid sequence: CASSTGTARTQYF.

V gene TRBV6-6 combines with J gene TRBJ2-6, with a possible D match to TRBD1 (5 bases). CDR3 size: 14 residues. Looked up from germline, CDR1 is MNHNY and CDR2 is SVGAGI (reference sequence). Trimming stripped 10 bases from V and 0 bases from J, with 10 bases between. CDR3 bases: TGTGCCACCTATGACAGCTCTGGGGCCAACGTCCTGACTTTC. Translation: CATYDSSGANVLTF.

This rearrangement joins TRBV5-1 to TRBJ2-3, with 10 bases that match TRBD2. Germline CDR1 is SGHRS and CDR2 is YFSETQ. The CDR3 totals 16 residues. V lost 4 bases and J lost 4; bases outside the gene matches: 9. CDR3 residues: CASSLPRSGRADTQYF. The CDR3 bases are TGCGCCAGCAGCCTACCCCGGAGCGGGAGGGCAGATACGCAGTATTTT.

The V and J genes are TRBV6-1 and TRBJ2-1; 9 bases line up with TRBD2. The CDR3 is 14 residues long. V lost 6 bases and J lost 8; bases outside the gene matches: 8. Germline CDR1 is MNHNS and CDR2 is SASEGT. The CDR3 is CASSKGLAVDEQFF. In nucleotides, the CDR3 is TGTGCCAGCAGCAAGGGACTAGCCGTGGATGAGCAGTTCTTC.

The chain couples TRBV19 to TRBJ1-5; D possibly corresponds to TRBD1 (6 bases). The V gene's germline CDR1 is LNHDA and CDR2 SQIVND (reference sequence). Trimming left V 7 bases short and J 2 bases short, with 15 bases between. CDR3 length equals 15 residues. In DNA, the CDR3 is TGTGCCAGTAACCAGGGGCCGTCGGGCAATCAGCCCCAGCATTTT. Protein product: CASNQGPSGNQPQHF.